The 5 T cell receptor beta chains reported below all come from one sample, sequenced in a study of OX40 agonist ivuxolimab in advanced cancers. The method was the immunoSEQ multiplex PCR assay. Held by TCRdb, this immuneACCESS table contains in-frame sequences only and omits some clones. Under half of the omission traces to an unresolved V gene where checked; the cause of the rest is unknown. The sample profile shows approximately 15,000 clones; roughly 82% of them were found once. Together, the top ten hold around two fifths of the sample. Specimen: CD4+ or CD8+ T cells sorted from blood, collected in a trial of the OX40 agonist ivuxolimab. These receptors came from an adult with an advanced solid tumor such as melanoma, head and neck, liver or kidney cancer.

The CDR3 nucleotides are TGTGCCAGCAGTTTAAGGGGGGCGGGTGCTGGGAACACTGAAGCTTTCTTT. As protein: CASSLRGAGAGNTEAFF. V is TRBV28 and J is TRBJ1-1, with TRBD1 as a possible D gene (6 bases). The CDR3 extends over 17 amino acids. From germline, CDR1 is MDHEN and CDR2 SYDVKM. Trimming shortened V by 2 bases and J by 1 base, and 17 bases separated the two germline ends.

CDR3 residues: CASSLDRDTGTDTQYF. The DNA for the CDR3 is TGTGCCAGCAGCTTAGATCGAGACACCGGCACAGATACGCAGTATTTT. The chain joins TRBV7-8 to TRBJ2-3; unclear D gene. Trimming stripped 1 base from V and 1 base from J, with 12 bases between. In germline, CDR1 is SGHVS, CDR2 FQNEAQ. The CDR3 totals 16 residues.

This chain uses TRBV2 with TRBJ1-5; tentative D call: TRBD1 (5 bases). CDR3 length: 16 residues. The germline CDR1 and CDR2 sequences are SNHLY and FYNNEI. Trimming stripped 6 bases from V and 4 bases from J, with 19 bases between. CDR3 coding DNA: TGTGCCAGCAGGGATGGGACCCCCGGGAGGAATCAGCCCCAGCATTTT. This codes for CASRDGTPGRNQPQHF.

The CDR3 protein is CASSTTYEQYF. Here the CDR3 DNA reads TGTGCCAGTAGTACCACCTACGAGCAGTACTTC. This chain joins TRBV19 and TRBJ2-7, with D unclear. This CDR3 region has 11 residues. The V end was cut by 4 bases, the J end by 2 bases, with 3 bases between. The V gene's germline CDR1 is LNHDA and CDR2 SQIVND (reference sequence).

In this sample, this clone turned up many times. The gene calls are TRBV28 and TRBJ1-4; a possible D gene is TRBD1 (6 bases). Germline V gene lookup returns CDR1 MDHEN and CDR2 SYDVKM. V was pared by 6 bases and J by 8 bases, with 19 bases between. The CDR3 extends over 15 amino acids. The CDR3 region is CASRLYREGMEKLFF. Here the CDR3 DNA reads TGTGCCAGCAGACTCTACAGGGAGGGGATGGAAAAACTGTTTTTT.